This TCR beta chain was sequenced for a study of cytomegalovirus exposure and HLA in healthy donors. V lost 5 bases, J lost 4 bases, and 12 bases stayed unmatched. Germline CDR1 MDHEN, CDR2 SYDVKM. This CDR3 comprises 17 residues. Sequencing used immunoSEQ multiplex PCR; TCRdb keeps in-frame clones, though not all of them. There are some 120,000 clones in the sample; roughly nine tenths occur only once, and 1.5% to 2% lies in the top ten. The sequencing input was PBMCs. The receptor was isolated from a young woman in good health and CMV-seronegative. The chain couples TRBV28 to TRBJ2-1; 9 nucleotides agree with TRBD2. The CDR3 DNA follows: TGTGCCAGCAGTATACAGGGTAGCGGGAGCTCGTACAATGAGCAGTTCTTC. The encoded protein is CASSIQGSGSSYNEQFF.